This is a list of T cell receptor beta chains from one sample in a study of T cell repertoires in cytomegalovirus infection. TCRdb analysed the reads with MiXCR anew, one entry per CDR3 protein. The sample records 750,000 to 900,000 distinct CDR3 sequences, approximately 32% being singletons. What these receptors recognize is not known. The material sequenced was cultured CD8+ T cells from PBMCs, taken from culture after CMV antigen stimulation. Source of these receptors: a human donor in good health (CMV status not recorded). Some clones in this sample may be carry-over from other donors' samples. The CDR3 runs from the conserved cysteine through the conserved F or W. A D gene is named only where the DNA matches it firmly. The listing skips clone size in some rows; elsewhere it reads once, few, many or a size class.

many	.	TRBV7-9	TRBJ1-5	TGTGCCAGCAGCGGGGATCCCGGGCAGCCCCAGCATTTT	CASSGDPGQPQHF
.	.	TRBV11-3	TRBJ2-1	TGTGCCAGCAGCTCGTATAGCGGTAAGGCCTACAATGAGCAGTTCTTC	CASSSYSGKAYNEQFF
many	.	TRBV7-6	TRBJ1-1	TGTGCCAGCAGCTTAAGGGTTGAGGGGAGTGAAGCTTTCTTT	CASSLRVEGSEAFF
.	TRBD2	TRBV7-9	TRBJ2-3	TGTGCCAGCAGCTTATCTCGGGGACTAGCGGGGGGGCCTAGCACAGATACGCAGTATTTT	CASSLSRGLAGGPSTDTQYF
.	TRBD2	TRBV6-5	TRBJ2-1	TGTGCCAGCAGTTACGACCTCTCGGGACTAGCGGGGGGCTCCTACAATGAGCAGTTCTTC	CASSYDLSGLAGGSYNEQFF
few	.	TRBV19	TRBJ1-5	TGTGCCAGTAGTATAAAAGGGTCGAGCAATCAGCCCCAGCATTTT	CASSIKGSSNQPQHF
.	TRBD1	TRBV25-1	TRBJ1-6	TGTGCCAGCAGTGGCTGGACAGGGGGCGAGAAATCACCCCTCCACTTT	CASSGWTGGEKSPLHF
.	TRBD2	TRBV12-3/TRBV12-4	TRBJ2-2	TGTGCCAGCAGTGGGGTACTAGCGGGGGCCGGGGAGCTGTTTTTT	CASSGVLAGAGELFF
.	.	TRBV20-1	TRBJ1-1	TGCAGTGCTAGAGACAGGGCCGTGTGGACTGAAGCTTTCTTT	CSARDRAVWTEAFF
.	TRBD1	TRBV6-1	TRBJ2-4	TGTGCCAGCAGTCCCCGGGACAGTCTAGCCAAAAACATTCAGTACTTC	CASSPRDSLAKNIQYF
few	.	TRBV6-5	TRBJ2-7	TGTGCCAGCAGTTACTCGGTTGGCGAGCAGTACTTC	CASSYSVGEQYF
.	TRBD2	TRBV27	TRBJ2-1	TGTGCCAGCAGTACAACTAGCGGGCCAACCTACAATGAGCAGTTCTTC	CASSTTSGPTYNEQFF
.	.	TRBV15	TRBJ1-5	TGTGCCACCAGCACAGGGAAGGGTATAGGCAATCAGCCCCAGCATTTT	CATSTGKGIGNQPQHF
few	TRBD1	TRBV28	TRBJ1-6	TGTGCCAGCAGTTTGTATTTCGGACAGGAGGAAAGGTCACCCCTCCACTTT	CASSLYFGQEERSPLHF
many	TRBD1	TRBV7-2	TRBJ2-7	TGTGCCAGCAGCACACTTACAGGGGGAATCTACGAGCAGTACTTC	CASSTLTGGIYEQYF
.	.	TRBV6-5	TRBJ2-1	TGTGCCAGCAGCCCCAGTCCAGGGCAAGTTTACAATGAGCAGTTCTTC	CASSPSPGQVYNEQFF
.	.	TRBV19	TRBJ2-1	TGTGCCAGTACCCACGGCTCCTCCCCCTACAATGAGCAGTTCTTC	CASTHGSSPYNEQFF
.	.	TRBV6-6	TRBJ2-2	TGTGCCAGCAGTTACTGGGATCAGTTTAGGGAGCTGTTTTTT	CASSYWDQFRELFF
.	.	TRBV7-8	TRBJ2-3	TGTGCCAACAGCTTAAGAGTTGCAAGGGGCGCAGATACGCAGTATTTT	CANSLRVARGADTQYF
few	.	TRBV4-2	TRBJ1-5	TGTGCCAGCAGCCAAGAAGGGGATCCCCAGCATTTT	CASSQEGDPQHF
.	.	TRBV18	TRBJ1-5	TGTGCCAGCTCACCAGCGGAGTTTAGAAGCAATCAGCCCCAGCATTTT	CASSPAEFRSNQPQHF
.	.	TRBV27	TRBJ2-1	TGTGCCAGCATGGCCGGGTCGTCATTCAATGAGCAGTTCTTC	CASMAGSSFNEQFF
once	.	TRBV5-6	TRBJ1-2	TGTGCCAGCAGCTTCAGAAGGCCCAGGGGCTACACCTTC	CASSFRRPRGYTF
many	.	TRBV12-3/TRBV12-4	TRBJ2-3	TGTGCCAGCAGTTTAGCGCCAGGGGCCCCTCAGTATTTT	CASSLAPGAPQYF
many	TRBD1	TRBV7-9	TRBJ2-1	TGTGCCAGCAGCCCGCGACAGGGGGCCTTCAATGAGCAGTTCTTC	CASSPRQGAFNEQFF
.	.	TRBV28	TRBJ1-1	TGTGCCAGCAGTCAGCGTCGGGGGGCCCGCACTGAAGCTTTCTTT	CASSQRRGARTEAFF
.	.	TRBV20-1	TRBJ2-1	TGCAGTGCTAGCCGAACAGGGTTGGGCTCCTACAATGAGCAGTTCTTC	CSASRTGLGSYNEQFF
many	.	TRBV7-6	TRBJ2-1	TGTGCCAGCAGCCAGGCCCCTAATGAGCAGTTCTTC	CASSQAPNEQFF
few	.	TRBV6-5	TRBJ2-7	TGTGCCAGCAGTTACTTGGGGGTTCTTGGAGAGCAGTACTTC	CASSYLGVLGEQYF
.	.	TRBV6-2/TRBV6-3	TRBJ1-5	TGTGCCAGCAGTTACTTGGAGGATTATCAGCCCCAGCATTTT	CASSYLEDYQPQHF
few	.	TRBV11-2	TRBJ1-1	TGTGCCAGCAGCTTCTGGGACGGAATAGGAGGCACTGAAGCTTTCTTT	CASSFWDGIGGTEAFF
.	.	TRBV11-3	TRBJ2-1	TGTGCCAGCAGCTCAACCGGGGCAGCGAAGAACAATGAGCAGTTCTTC	CASSSTGAAKNNEQFF
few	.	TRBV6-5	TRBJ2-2	TGTGCCAGCAGTTCTGGGTGGGGCACCGGGGAGCTGTTTTTT	CASSSGWGTGELFF
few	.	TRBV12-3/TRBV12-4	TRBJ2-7	TGTGCCAGCAGTTCAGACATCTACCCCTACGAGCAGTACTTC	CASSSDIYPYEQYF
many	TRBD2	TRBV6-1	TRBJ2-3	TGTGCCAGTGATTATAGCGGGGACCTCACAGATACGCAGTATTTT	CASDYSGDLTDTQYF
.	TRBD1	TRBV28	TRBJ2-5	TGTGCCAGCCTCCCGGACAGGCCGGGAGAGACCCAGTACTTC	CASLPDRPGETQYF
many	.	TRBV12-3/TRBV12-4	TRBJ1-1	TGTGCCAGCAGTTTAATGCCCCCCTTTGGAAACACTGAAGCTTTCTTT	CASSLMPPFGNTEAFF
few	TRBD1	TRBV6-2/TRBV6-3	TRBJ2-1	TGTGCCAGCAGTAACAGGGGCTGGGAGCAGTTCTTC	CASSNRGWEQFF
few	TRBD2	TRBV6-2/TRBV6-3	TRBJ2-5	TGTGCCAGCAGTACCGCACTAGCGGGGGGAGAGACCCAGTACTTC	CASSTALAGGETQYF
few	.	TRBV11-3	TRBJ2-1	TGTGCCAGCAGCTTAGAGGTTGGGGGTACCTACAATGAGCAGTTCTTC	CASSLEVGGTYNEQFF
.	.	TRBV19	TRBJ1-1	TGTGCCAGTAGTATACCAGAGACAGGACCATTTAACACTGAAGCTTTCTTT	CASSIPETGPFNTEAFF
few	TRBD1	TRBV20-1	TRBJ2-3	TGCAGTGCTAAAAGGGACAGACCAAGGGATACGCAGTATTTT	CSAKRDRPRDTQYF
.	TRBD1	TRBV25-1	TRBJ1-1	TGTGCCAGCAGTGAAATATTCGGGACAGGGGGCGCGGCGGCTGAAGCTTTCTTT	CASSEIFGTGGAAAEAFF
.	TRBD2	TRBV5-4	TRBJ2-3	TGTGCCAGCAGCTTGTTTTACCTAGCGGGGTCCACAGATACGCAGTATTTT	CASSLFYLAGSTDTQYF
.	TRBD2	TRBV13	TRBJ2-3	TGTGCCAGCAGCACCGGGACTAGGACTAGCACAGATACGCAGTATTTT	CASSTGTRTSTDTQYF
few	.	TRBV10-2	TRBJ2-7	TGCGCCAGCACTGATAAGCTTAAGTCCTACGAGCAGTACTTC	CASTDKLKSYEQYF
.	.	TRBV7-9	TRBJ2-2	TGTGCCAGCCGGAACAGCGCGAACACCGGGGAGCTGTTTTTT	CASRNSANTGELFF
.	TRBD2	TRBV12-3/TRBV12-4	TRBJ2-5	TGTGCCAGCAGTTTCGCGACTAGCGGGCGAGAGACCCAGTACTTC	CASSFATSGRETQYF
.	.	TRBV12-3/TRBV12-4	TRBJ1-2	TGTGCCAGCAGTTCGACGGGGGGATGGAACTATGGCTACACCTTC	CASSSTGGWNYGYTF
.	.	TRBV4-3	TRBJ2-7	TGCGCCAGCAGCCAAGTGGGGACGGGATTCGAGCAGTACTTC	CASSQVGTGFEQYF
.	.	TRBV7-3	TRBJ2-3	TGTGCCAGCAGCCCCGCGGGTGGTTCCCCACCCACAGATACGCAGTATTTT	CASSPAGGSPPTDTQYF
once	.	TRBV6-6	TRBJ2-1	TGTGCCAGCAGTTCTTATCCCGGGGTTGTCAATGAGCAGTTCTTC	CASSSYPGVVNEQFF
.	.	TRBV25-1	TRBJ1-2	TGTGCCAGCAGTGAACACAGCCTTAACTATGGCTACACCTTC	CASSEHSLNYGYTF